The 26 T cell receptor beta chains below come from one sample, sequenced in a study of blood T cell repertoires in COVID-19. The repertoire was sequenced with immunoSEQ multiplex PCR; TCRdb's copy has only in-frame clones and lacks some. The sample carries around 160,000 clones, around 80% recorded once. The source material was peripheral blood. The receptor source for this set is a human donor in a cohort sampled during active COVID-19.

The rearrangement links TRBV28 to TRBJ2-4; 8 bases are a match to TRBD2. Germline trimming cut 1 base from V and 3 bases from J; bases unmatched to any gene: 8. Germline V gene lookup returns CDR1 MDHEN and CDR2 SYDVKM. The CDR3 has 17 residues. The CDR3 bases are TGTGCCAGCAGTTTATTTTCCAAGCGGGGGAACAAAAACATTCAGTACTTC. Amino acids: CASSLFSKRGNKNIQYF.

This chain links TRBV29-1 with TRBJ2-7; possibly TRBD2 for D (5 bases). V was trimmed by 5 bases and J by 1 base, leaving 9 bases between them. CDR3 size: 12 residues. Looked up from germline, CDR1 is SQVTM and CDR2 is ANQGSEA. The chain's CDR3 is CSVRSESYEQYF. CDR3 DNA sequence: TGCAGCGTTCGTAGCGAGTCCTACGAGCAGTACTTC.

This chain links TRBV11-3 with TRBJ1-2; TRBD1 might be the D (5 bases). Between the trimmed V and J ends, which lost 5 bases and 2 bases, there was a span of 9 bases. Germline loops: CDR1 SGHNT, CDR2 YENEEA. The CDR3 sequence is 13 residues long. CDR3 nucleotide sequence: TGTGCCAGCAGCAGGGGTTCCAACTATGGCTACACCTTC. Amino acid sequence: CASSRGSNYGYTF.

This chain connects TRBV7-2 to TRBJ2-7; the match to TRBD1 covers 8 bases. Losses at the gene ends were 5 bases for V and 9 bases for J; bases not matched to a gene: 12. The germline V gene encodes CDR1 SGHTA and CDR2 FQGNSA. The CDR3 is made up of 14 amino acids. CDR3 coding DNA: TGTGCCAGCAGCGCACGACAGGGGACGCGATGGCAGTACTTC. This gives the protein CASSARQGTRWQYF.

This chain joins TRBV6-2 or TRBV6-3 and TRBJ2-7; 10 bases line up with TRBD1. Germline CDR1 and CDR2: MNHEY and SVGEGT. The CDR3 is 14 residues long. V gave up 6 bases and J gave up 8 bases; unmatched junction bases: 10. The CDR3 DNA is TGTGCCAGCAGCCGCCCCGGGACAGGGGAACAGCAGTACTTC. Translated, it gives CASSRPGTGEQQYF.

This clone was picked up many times. V and J are TRBV19 and TRBJ1-1; tentatively, D is TRBD1 (5 bases). CDR3 length: 16 amino acids. Trimming removed 1 base from V and 4 bases from J, with 16 bases in between. CDR1 LNHDA and CDR2 SQIVND come from the germline V gene (reference sequence). The CDR3 DNA is TGTGCCAGTAGTATAGGAGCAGGGAGGTACGGCACTGAAGCTTTCTTT. Amino acids: CASSIGAGRYGTEAFF.

Here the CDR3 DNA reads TGTGCCAGCAGTACGGACAGTCGCGGGGAAAAACTGTTTTTT. Translated: CASSTDSRGEKLFF. V usage is TRBV6-6 and J usage is TRBJ1-4; TRBD1 is a possible D gene (6 bases). CDR1 MNHNY and CDR2 SVGAGI come from the germline V gene (reference sequence). The CDR3 sequence is 14 residues long. With 5 bases removed from V and 8 bases from J, the gap between germline ends came to 15 bases.

The J gene is TRBJ2-7, the V gene TRBV7-9, with a possible D match to TRBD2 (6 bases). The CDR3 has 16 residues. The germline V and J ends were trimmed by 4 bases and 1 base, with 17 bases remaining between them. Germline values: CDR1 SEHNR, CDR2 FQNEAQ (reference sequence). CDR3 sequence (DNA): TGTGCCAGCAGCTCGACGCGGGGCTCACTTTCCTACGAGCAGTACTTC. This translates into CASSSTRGSLSYEQYF. Full variable domain (rest looked up from reference TRBV7-9 and TRBJ2-7): DTGVSQNPRHKITKRGQNVTFRCDPISEHNRLYWYRQTLGQGPEFLTYFQNEAQLEKSRLLSDRFSAERPKGSFSTLEIQRTEQGDSAMYLCASSSTRGSLSYEQYFGPGTRLTVT.

This chain joins TRBV6-1 and TRBJ1-1; D perhaps matches TRBD1 (5 bases). Germline values: CDR1 MNHNS, CDR2 SASEGT. V was shortened by 2 bases and J by 11 bases, with 15 bases between the two germline ends. The CDR3 contains 13 residues. The chain's CDR3 is CASSERQPRAAFF. The DNA of the CDR3 is TGTGCCAGCAGTGAACGACAACCCAGGGCGGCTTTCTTT.

The chain has TRBV3-1 (or the pseudogene TRBV3-2) and TRBJ2-3; 8 positions agree with TRBD1. V lost 7 bases to trimming and J lost 1 base; unmatched junction nucleotides: 10. There are 16 residues in the CDR3. Looked up from germline, CDR1 is LGHDT and CDR2 is YNNKEL (reference sequence). The CDR3 here is CASTPRTGLGTDTQYF. CDR3 nucleotide sequence: TGTGCCAGCACCCCACGGACAGGGTTGGGCACAGATACGCAGTATTTT.

The chain has TRBV6-5 and TRBJ1-5; D is possibly TRBD1 (6 bases). Trimming took 6 bases from V and 2 from J, leaving 8 bases between them. The V gene's germline CDR1 is MNHEY and CDR2 SVGAGI. The CDR3 is 13 amino acids. The CDR3 spells CASRRQGNQPQHF. CDR3 sequence (DNA): TGTGCCAGCAGGAGACAGGGCAATCAGCCCCAGCATTTT.

This chain uses TRBV5-6 with TRBJ2-7, with 12 nucleotides matching TRBD2. The CDR3 sequence is 15 residues long. V dropped 4 bases and J dropped 3; count of bases not matched to a gene: 5. Germline lookup yields CDR1 SGHDT and CDR2 YYEEEE. CDR3 loop: CASSSSGLAGYEQYF. CDR3 DNA sequence: TGTGCCAGCAGCAGTTCGGGACTAGCGGGCTACGAGCAGTACTTC.

The chain uses TRBV5-1 and TRBJ1-1; D not certain. Germline V gives CDR1 SGHRS, CDR2 YFSETQ. This CDR3 is 13 amino acids long. V shed 4 bases and J shed 3 bases, with 10 bases lying between them. This CDR3 is CASSEPRDTEAFF. CDR3 nucleotides: TGCGCCAGCAGCGAACCCCGGGACACTGAAGCTTTCTTT. Together with reference TRBV5-1 and TRBJ1-1, the CDR3 gives the full variable domain: KAGVTQTPRYLIKTRGQQVTLSCSPISGHRSVSWYQQTPGQGLQFLFEYFSETQRNKGNFPGRFSGRQFSNSRSEMNVSTLELGDSALYLCASSEPRDTEAFFGQGTRLTVV.

The table lists this clone with a count of one. The CDR3: CASSLAEGLENSPLHF. The CDR3, as DNA: TGTGCCAGCAGCTTGGCCGAGGGACTGGAAAATTCACCCCTCCACTTT. The V and J genes are TRBV5-4 and TRBJ1-6; D might be TRBD1 (5 bases). The CDR3 spans 16 residues. V was shortened by 0 bases and J by 7 bases, with 14 bases between the two germline ends. Looked up from germline, CDR1 is SGHNT and CDR2 is YYREEE (reference sequence).

This chain links TRBV6-5 with TRBJ1-2, with no clear D. The V end lost 5 bases, the J end lost 6 bases, and 19 bases lay between the germline ends. CDR1 and CDR2 (germline): MNHEY, SVGAGI. The CDR3 length is 15 residues. CDR3 residues: CASSPRGGSGDGYTF. The CDR3 DNA sequence: TGTGCCAGCAGTCCTCGGGGAGGGAGTGGGGATGGCTACACCTTC.

J is TRBJ2-6 and V is TRBV5-5; 11 bases agree with TRBD1. Trimming removed 2 bases from V and 1 base from J; junction bases left unmatched: 11. CDR1 and CDR2 from the germline V gene are SGHKS and YYEKEE (reference sequence). CDR3 length: 20 residues. CDR3 loop: CASSFRGLGQGVSGANVLTF. The CDR3 region has the DNA TGTGCCAGCAGCTTCCGCGGGCTGGGACAGGGGGTTTCTGGGGCCAACGTCCTGACTTTC.

The DNA of the CDR3 is TGTGCCAGCACCGCGGTTGGGGGCCGAGAGACCCAGTACTTC. It codes for CASTAVGGRETQYF. The genes are TRBV11-2 and TRBJ2-5; possible D gene TRBD1, 6 bases. The CDR3 runs to 14 residues. V gave up 7 bases and J gave up 4 bases, with 16 bases separating them. The V gene's germline CDR1 is SGHAT and CDR2 FQNNGV.

The chain is built from TRBV4-2 and TRBJ1-3; D call uncertain. Germline lookup yields CDR1 LGHNA and CDR2 YNFKEQ. The CDR3 has 15 amino acids. Deletions cut 4 bases from V and 0 bases from J, with 10 bases between. CDR3 protein: CASSRRGDSGNTIYF. The CDR3 nucleotides are TGTGCCAGCAGCCGCCGGGGTGACTCTGGAAACACCATATATTTT.

The chain couples TRBV7-2 to TRBJ2-5, with 8 bases lining up with TRBD1. V trimming: 5 bases; J trimming: 5 bases; junction bases outside the gene matches: 10. The germline V gene has CDR1 SGHTA and CDR2 FQGNSA. The CDR3 is 15 residues long. The CDR3 DNA sequence: TGTGCCAGCAGCCCTAGGACAGGGATAAGGGAGACCCAGTACTTC. Amino acid sequence: CASSPRTGIRETQYF.

The chain has TRBV7-8 and TRBJ2-5; perhaps TRBD2 as D (6 bases). This CDR3 comprises 14 residues. In germline, CDR1 is SGHVS, CDR2 FQNEAQ. V was cut by 0 bases and J by 4 bases, with 9 bases left in between. CDR3 in DNA: TGTGCCAGCAGCTTAGCAGCGCGGGGAGAGACCCAGTACTTC. It is translated as CASSLAARGETQYF.

The CDR3 spells CASRRDRANEQYF. The CDR3 DNA reads as TGTGCCAGCCGCCGGGACAGGGCAAACGAGCAGTACTTC. The chain couples TRBV27 to TRBJ2-7; TRBD1 matches 9 bases. CDR1 MNHEY and CDR2 SMNVEV come from the germline V gene (reference sequence). The CDR3 contains 13 residues. The V and J ends lost 8 bases and 5 bases, in that order; junction bases with no gene match: 7.

This chain joins TRBV7-2 and TRBJ1-2, with 7 nucleotides matching TRBD1. CDR3 length equals 14 residues. In germline, CDR1 is SGHTA, CDR2 FQGNSA. V trimming: 0 bases; J trimming: 8 bases; junction bases outside the gene matches: 6. The CDR3 region has the DNA TGTGCCAGCAGCTTAGCGACAGGGCCCTACGGCTACACCTTC. Protein sequence: CASSLATGPYGYTF.

The chain is built from TRBV28 and TRBJ2-7; 7 positions agree with TRBD2. The CDR3 has 15 residues. Germline V gives CDR1 MDHEN, CDR2 SYDVKM. The junction had 8 bases not matched to a gene; V was cut back by 3 bases and J by 3 bases. The CDR3 sequence: CASSFLRTRHYEQYF. The CDR3, as DNA: TGTGCCAGCAGTTTCCTAAGGACTAGGCACTACGAGCAGTACTTC. The full variable domain, in which reference TRBV28 and TRBJ2-7 provide the parts outside the CDR3, is DVKVTQSSRYLVKRTGEKVFLECVQDMDHENMFWYRQDPGLGLRLIYFSYDVKMKEKGDIPEGYSVSREKKERFSLILESASTNQTSMYLCASSFLRTRHYEQYFGPGTRLTVT.

J is TRBJ1-1 and V is TRBV3-1 (or the pseudogene TRBV3-2); 7 bases match TRBD1. The CDR3 covers 14 residues. After removal of 1 base from V and 11 bases from J, the junction contained 10 bases not matched to a gene. Germline loops: CDR1 LGHDT, CDR2 YNNKEL (reference sequence). The CDR3 region has the DNA TGTGCCAGCAGCCAAGGGATAGAGACAGGGTCGGCTTTCTTT. Protein: CASSQGIETGSAFF.

The chain carries TRBV7-9 and TRBJ2-1; tentatively, D is TRBD2 (5 bases). Germline CDR1 SEHNR, CDR2 FQNEAQ (reference sequence). Trimming cost V 5 bases and J 0 bases, with 17 bases left between them. The CDR3 covers 17 residues. CDR3 protein: CASSIDSSGGSYNEQFF. DNA of the CDR3: TGTGCCAGCAGCATCGACTCGAGCGGAGGCTCCTACAATGAGCAGTTCTTC.

The chain has TRBV9 and TRBJ2-1; 7 nucleotides align to TRBD2. This CDR3 is 14 amino acids long. V gave up 0 bases and J gave up 8 bases; unmatched junction bases: 5. The V gene's germline CDR1 is SGDLS and CDR2 YYNGEE. As DNA, the CDR3 is TGTGCCAGCAGCGTAGCCCAGGCGGGGGATGAGCAGTTCTTC. Translating gives CASSVAQAGDEQFF.